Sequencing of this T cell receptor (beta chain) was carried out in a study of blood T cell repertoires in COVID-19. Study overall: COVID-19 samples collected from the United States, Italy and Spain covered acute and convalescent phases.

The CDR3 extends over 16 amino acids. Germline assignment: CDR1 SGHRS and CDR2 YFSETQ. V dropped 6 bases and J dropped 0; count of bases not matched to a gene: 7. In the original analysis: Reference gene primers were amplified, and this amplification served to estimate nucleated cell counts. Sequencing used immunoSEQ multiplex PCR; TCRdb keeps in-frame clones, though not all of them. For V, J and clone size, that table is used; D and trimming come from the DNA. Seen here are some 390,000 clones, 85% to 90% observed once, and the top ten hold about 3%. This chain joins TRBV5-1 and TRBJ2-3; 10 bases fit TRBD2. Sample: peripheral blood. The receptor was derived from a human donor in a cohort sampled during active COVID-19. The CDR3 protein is CASTLIAGGSTDTQYF. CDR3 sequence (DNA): TGCGCCAGCACCCTAATAGCGGGGGGTAGCACAGATACGCAGTATTTT. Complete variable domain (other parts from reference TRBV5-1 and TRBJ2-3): KAGVTQTPRYLIKTRGQQVTLSCSPISGHRSVSWYQQTPGQGLQFLFEYFSETQRNKGNFPGRFSGRQFSNSRSEMNVSTLELGDSALYLCASTLIAGGSTDTQYFGPGTRLTVL.